This TCR beta chain derives from a study of T cells in Graves' hyperthyroidism and ophthalmopathy. The study's findings and limits: Ophthalmopathy and stable hyperthyroidism were told apart by a 13 V-J model.

The CDR3 regions of TCR beta were amplified from RNA transcripts. First-round RT-PCR of the TCR CDR3 relied on the HTBI primer set. TCRdb re-called the multiplex PCR reads with MiXCR, one entry per CDR3 protein. Counted here are a few hundred thousand distinct CDR3 sequences, approximately 20% occurring once; the ten biggest clones make up 50% to 75%. This clonotype appeared a few times. Its antigen is unidentified. Disease duration was under 3 months in the ophthalmopathy patients, who also had a Clinical Activity Score of at least 3 and a NOSPECS grade of at least 4. The authors obtained PBMCs from 10 ml of fresh peripheral blood. The germline gives CDR1 DFQATT, CDR2 SNEGSKA (reference sequence). J gave up 2 bases and V 6 bases, and 11 bases lay outside the gene matches. The CDR3 contains 16 residues.

The sequenced material came from blood. The chain is built from TRBV20-1 and TRBJ1-5; TRBD1 matches 9 bases. The receptor comes from a man aged 25-45 years with Graves' ophthalmopathy. CDR3 protein: CSAVTGGGLGNQPQHF. CDR3 in DNA: TGCAGTGCGGTAACAGGGGGCGGATTGGGCAATCAGCCCCAGCATTTT.